This T cell receptor beta chain was recorded in a study of shared clonotypes between healthy human individuals. Splitting of each subset's genomic DNA was done evenly across several immunoSEQ plates. Some clones are missing from TCRdb's copy, which holds only in-frame ones; the method was immunoSEQ multiplex PCR. The sample yields a few million clones, 85% to 95% seen once. This TCR was sampled from a man aged 18 to 29 in good health. Some clones in this sample may be carry-over from other donors' samples. The material sequenced was naive CD4+ T cells from PBMCs. Subset here: CD45RA+ positively selected.

CDR3 nucleotide sequence: TGCAGCGTGGCTGACGGCGAGACCCAGTACTTC. This translates into CSVADGETQYF. The genes are TRBV29-1 and TRBJ2-5; no clear D gene. The V end lost 6 bases, the J end lost 5 bases, and 10 bases lay between the germline ends. This CDR3 is 11 amino acids long. Germline CDR1 and CDR2: SQVTM and ANQGSEA.